This T cell receptor beta chain stems from a study of blood T cell repertoires in COVID-19. The CDR3 spans 16 residues. V lost 2 bases, J lost 8 bases, and 11 bases stayed unmatched. Germline CDR1 LNHDA, CDR2 SQIVND (reference sequence). The repertoire was sequenced with immunoSEQ multiplex PCR; TCRdb's copy has only in-frame clones and lacks some. The sample has more than 300,000 clones, 87% seen once. Sequencing used peripheral blood. This rearrangement joins TRBV19 to TRBJ2-1, with 8 bases fitting TRBD2. This receptor was taken from a woman between 45 and 60 years old with COVID-19, enrolled during active disease. CDR3 DNA: TGTGCCAGTAGTATACCAGGGACTAGAGCCCCCCATGAGCAGTTCTTC. Translating it yields CASSIPGTRAPHEQFF.